This T cell receptor beta chain was profiled in a study of CD8+CD57+ T cells in acquired aplastic anemia. The overall study: Mean DNA quantity obtained from sorted CD4+ and CD8+ cells was 3 to 3.5 ug. Study outcomes and limitations: Overlap between patients and controls comprised some 31 CD8+ CDR3 sequences. CD8+ Simpson's diversity showed no significant patient-control difference.

Whoever was chosen for sequencing had shown CD8+CD57+ cell expansion by flow cytometry. Every one of the patients had aplastic anemia (severe, acquired). There are a few counts of this clonotype. The antigen remains unidentified. CDR3 length: 14 amino acids. Germline V gene sequence: CDR1 DFQATT, CDR2 SNEGSKA (reference sequence). V was clipped by 3 bases and J by 2 bases; unmatched bases: 3. Genomic DNA acted as the template from which TCR beta VDJ combination and CDR3 sequence profiling were carried out. TCRdb ran MiXCR on the reads and lists one entry per CDR3 protein. The data contain 220,000 or so distinct CDR3 sequences, about 62% of them singletons.

This chain uses TRBV20-1 with TRBJ1-2; TRBD1 matches 10 bases. The specimen was sorted CD4+, CD8+, or CD8+CD57+ T cells (not recorded which) from PBMCs. The sequence derives from a human donor with aplastic anemia. The CDR3 region has the DNA TGCAGTGCTAGGGGGACAGGGGAGAACTATGGCTACACCTTC. It encodes CSARGTGENYGYTF.